The 32 T cell receptor beta chains listed next were all sequenced from one sample in a study of technical replicates of blood from a handful of donors. The assay was immunoSEQ multiplex PCR, and TCRdb's table has in-frame clones only and misses some. The table lists under 100,000 clones, roughly 85% of them singletons. Sequencing was performed on PBMCs. These receptors came from a human donor in good health. Some clones in this sample may be carry-over from other donors' samples.

The chain links TRBV7-9 to TRBJ2-5, with TRBD1 matching over 7 bases. The end of the DNA fits TRBJ2-7 better, so the J call may be wrong. The CDR3 totals 18 residues. Germline lookup yields CDR1 SEHNR and CDR2 FQNEAQ (reference sequence). The CDR3 loop is CASSSILPGTEPIYEQYF. CDR3 sequence (DNA): TGTGCCAGCAGTTCAATCCTGCCCGGGACAGAACCAATCTACGAGCAGTACTTC.

V usage is TRBV7-6 and J usage is TRBJ2-5; D is possibly TRBD2 (6 bases). V lost 1 base and J 5 bases, leaving 14 bases between the germline ends. The CDR3 contains 15 residues. The germline V gene has CDR1 SGHVS and CDR2 FNYEAQ. CDR3 nucleotides: TGTGCCAGCAGCTTAGTCGGGGGTTGGAGGGAGACCCAGTACTTC. It translates to CASSLVGGWRETQYF.

This chain joins TRBV4-2 and TRBJ1-3; D remains ambiguous. CDR1 is LGHNA and CDR2 is YNFKEQ in the germline V gene. The CDR3 consists of 16 residues. Trimming removed 5 bases at V and 0 bases at J, with 14 bases between. CDR3 in amino acids: CASSEQQLISGNTIYF. CDR3 DNA: TGTGCCAGCAGCGAACAACAGCTGATCTCTGGAAACACCATATATTTT.

The CDR3 nucleotides are TGTGCCAGCAGCTTGTCCTGGGGGCCCCACAATGAGCAGTTCTTC. Translation gives CASSLSWGPHNEQFF. The chain is built from TRBV5-4 and TRBJ2-1, with D possibly TRBD1 on 6 matching bases. V lost 1 base and J 5 bases, leaving 13 bases between the germline ends. The germline gives CDR1 SGHNT, CDR2 YYREEE (reference sequence). This CDR3 is 15 amino acids long.

J is TRBJ2-7 and V is TRBV2, with 8 bases fitting TRBD1. J gave up 3 bases and V 8 bases, and 6 bases lay outside the gene matches. CDR1 is SNHLY and CDR2 is FYNNEI in the germline V gene. The CDR3 runs 13 residues. CDR3 protein: CASLAGGGYEQYF. Written as DNA, the CDR3 is TGTGCCAGCTTGGCAGGGGGCGGCTACGAGCAGTACTTC.

The V call is TRBV5-1, the J call TRBJ2-1, with a weak D call TRBD2 (5 bases). V lost 0 bases and J 9 bases, leaving 13 bases between the germline ends. CDR3 size: 14 residues. Germline V gene sequence: CDR1 SGHRS, CDR2 YFSETQ. Here the CDR3 reads CASSLGDGGGEQFF. The CDR3 DNA is TGCGCCAGCAGCTTGGGAGATGGAGGCGGTGAGCAGTTCTTC.

Notes on this clone: Other DNA sequences in this sample translate to the same CDR3. The chain is built from TRBV7-9 and TRBJ2-7; 8 bases are a match to TRBD2. CDR1 SEHNR and CDR2 FQNEAQ come from the germline V gene (reference sequence). The CDR3 covers 13 residues. V dropped 5 bases and J dropped 4; count of bases not matched to a gene: 4. The chain's CDR3 is CASSPSGSYEQYF. CDR3 bases: TGTGCCAGCAGCCCCAGCGGGAGTTACGAGCAGTACTTC.

The J gene is TRBJ2-1, the V gene TRBV5-4, with 7 bases that match TRBD1. The germline gives CDR1 SGHNT, CDR2 YYREEE (reference sequence). The ends lost 0 bases at V and 4 bases at J; junction bases unmatched: 10. The CDR3 totals 17 residues. The CDR3 region is CASSLDFGAGGYNEQFF. CDR3 DNA: TGTGCCAGCAGCTTGGATTTTGGGGCAGGGGGATACAATGAGCAGTTCTTC.

This chain connects TRBV7-2 to TRBJ1-3, with 9 bases identical to TRBD1. CDR3 length equals 17 residues. J lost 1 base, V lost 5 bases, and 9 bases had no gene match. Per the germline V gene, CDR1 is SGHTA and CDR2 is FQGNSA. CDR3 sequence (DNA): TGTGCCAGCAGCGCTAGGGGACAGGGTAATTCTGGAAACACCATATATTTT. The encoded protein is CASSARGQGNSGNTIYF.

The genes are TRBV18 and TRBJ2-3, with 14 bases fitting TRBD2. This CDR3 contains 16 residues. Germline CDR1 reads KGHSH; CDR2 reads LQKENI. Losses at the gene ends were 5 bases for V and 6 bases for J; bases not matched to a gene: 7. The CDR3 loop is CASSSGTSGSWDTQYF. As DNA, the CDR3 is TGTGCCAGCTCATCCGGGACTAGCGGGAGTTGGGATACGCAGTATTTT.

The genes are TRBV19 and TRBJ1-4, with 7 positions matching TRBD1. J was trimmed by 14 bases and V by 3 bases; bases with no gene match: 12. The CDR3 has 14 amino acids. Looked up from germline, CDR1 is LNHDA and CDR2 is SQIVND (reference sequence). As DNA, the CDR3 is TGTGCCAGTAGTATGTTTATTCTCGACAGGGACCTGTTTTTT. It yields the protein CASSMFILDRDLFF.

The J gene is TRBJ1-4, the V gene TRBV10-3; 7 bases align to TRBD1. The length of the CDR3 is 14 residues. CDR1 is ENHRY and CDR2 is SYGVKD in the germline V gene. Trimming removed 5 bases from V and 1 base from J; junction bases left unmatched: 1. CDR3 in DNA: TGTGCCATCAGTAGACAGGGAACTAATGAAAAACTGTTTTTT. As protein: CAISRQGTNEKLFF.

The chain employs TRBV5-6 and TRBJ1-6; D remains ambiguous. V was cut by 2 bases and J by 7 bases, with 4 bases left in between. CDR1 and CDR2 from the germline V gene are SGHDT and YYEEEE. This CDR3 region has 12 residues. CDR3 coding DNA: TGTGCCAGCAGCTTACAAAATTCACCCCTCCACTTT. Amino acid sequence: CASSLQNSPLHF.

The CDR3 bases are TGTGCCAGCCGACCGCGACAGGGGGCGGAAAATGAGCAGTTCTTC. It translates to CASRPRQGAENEQFF. The V gene is TRBV6-5, the J gene TRBJ2-1, with TRBD1 identical over 10 bases. Trimming took 8 bases from V and 7 from J; bases not matched to a gene: 11. Per germline, CDR1 MNHEY and CDR2 SVGAGI. This CDR3 is 15 amino acids long.

The J gene is TRBJ1-2, the V gene TRBV20-1, with no clear D. The V and J ends lost 7 bases and 4 bases respectively, with 10 bases between them. The germline CDR1 and CDR2 sequences are DFQATT and SNEGSKA (reference sequence). The CDR3 is 11 amino acids. CDR3 nucleotide sequence: TGCAGTGTCCGAGCCGGCTATGGCTACACCTTC. Its protein is CSVRAGYGYTF.

The V and J genes are TRBV9 and TRBJ2-3, with 7 nucleotides matching TRBD2. Germline V lookup: CDR1 SGDLS, CDR2 YYNGEE. V lost 4 bases, J lost 8 bases, and 7 bases stayed unmatched. There are 13 residues in the CDR3. Here the CDR3 DNA reads TGTGCCAGCAGCCTCCTACTAGCGTCTACGCAGTATTTT. It specifies CASSLLLASTQYF.

About this clone itself: A junction end diverges from the germline sequence, so it may reflect a read error. The chain combines TRBV30 with TRBJ2-4; 13 bases are a match to TRBD2. This CDR3 spans 12 amino acids. Per the germline V gene, CDR1 is GTSNPN and CDR2 is SVGIG (reference sequence). The CDR3 bases are TGTGCCTGGAGTAGGACTAGCGGGAGCTTAGACTTC. Translated: CAWSRTSGSLDF.

The V and J genes are TRBV6-6 and TRBJ2-1; no definite D call. The germline V gene has CDR1 MNHNY and CDR2 SVGAGI (reference sequence). CDR3 length equals 11 residues. Trimming left V 4 bases short and J 10 bases short, with 8 bases between. The CDR3: CASSSLVEQFF. The CDR3, as DNA: TGTGCCAGCAGTTCCCTAGTCGAGCAGTTCTTC.

Here the CDR3 reads CASSYTGTGSEYGYTF. The CDR3 nucleotides read TGTGCCAGCAGTTACACAGGGACAGGGTCAGAGTATGGCTACACCTTC. The V gene is TRBV6-6, the J gene TRBJ1-2; 9 bases align to TRBD1. With 2 bases clipped from V and 5 bases from J, the junction kept 9 bases outside the gene matches. The CDR3 contains 16 residues. Germline loops: CDR1 MNHNY, CDR2 SVGAGI (reference sequence).

The V call is TRBV4-1, the J call TRBJ1-1; 9 bases agree with TRBD1. J gave up 4 bases and V 2 bases, and 2 bases lay outside the gene matches. CDR1 is MGHRA and CDR2 is YSYEKL in the germline V gene. The CDR3 is 14 amino acids. The CDR3 DNA sequence: TGCGCCAGCAGCCAAACAGGGGGCGGCACTGAAGCTTTCTTT. Protein sequence: CASSQTGGGTEAFF.

This sequence joins TRBV6-4 and TRBJ2-1; 12 bases line up with TRBD2. V was pared by 8 bases and J by 6 bases, with 11 bases of the junction left unmatched. This CDR3 spans 16 amino acids. Germline CDR1 reads MRHNA; CDR2 reads SNTAGT. In nucleotides, the CDR3 is TGTGCCAGCTCCCGCCTCGGACTAGCGGGAACCAATGAGCAGTTCTTC. Its protein product is CASSRLGLAGTNEQFF.

J is TRBJ1-2 and V is TRBV2; weak D call: TRBD1 (5 bases). The V gene's germline CDR1 is SNHLY and CDR2 FYNNEI. This CDR3 comprises 13 residues. V was cut by 6 bases and J by 3 bases, with 11 bases left in between. The CDR3 reads CASSVTGDYGYTF. In DNA form, the CDR3 reads TGTGCCAGCAGCGTAACAGGCGACTATGGCTACACCTTC. The full variable domain, rest sourced from reference TRBV2 and TRBJ1-2, is EPEVTQTPSHQVTQMGQEVILRCVPISNHLYFYWYRQILGQKVEFLVSFYNNEISEKSEIFDDQFSVERPDGSNFTLKIRSTKLEDSAMYFCASSVTGDYGYTFGSGTRLTVV.

This clone was observed a handful of times. The rearrangement uses TRBV27 and TRBJ2-7; 7 nucleotides match TRBD1. Germline V CDR1 and CDR2: MNHEY, SMNVEV (reference sequence). This CDR3 has 15 residues. V shed 4 bases, J shed 2 bases, and the junction held 8 bases outside the gene matches. The CDR3 protein is CASSYSGTATYEQYF. CDR3 DNA: TGTGCCAGCAGTTATTCCGGGACAGCAACCTACGAGCAGTACTTC.

J is TRBJ1-5 and V is TRBV27; no firm D call. The CDR3 is made up of 13 amino acids. With 2 bases removed from V and 5 bases from J, the gap between germline ends came to 7 bases. Germline loops: CDR1 MNHEY, CDR2 SMNVEV (reference sequence). The DNA for the CDR3 is TGTGCCAGCAGTTTACAAGCGGATCAGCCCCAGCATTTT. Translating gives CASSLQADQPQHF.

This clone has just one count. V usage is TRBV19 and J usage is TRBJ1-6; 8 nucleotides agree with TRBD1. CDR3 size: 14 residues. Trimming removed 5 bases from V and 8 bases from J; junction bases left unmatched: 5. The germline CDR1 and CDR2 sequences are LNHDA and SQIVND (reference sequence). CDR3: CASSEGQEYSPLHF. For the CDR3, the DNA is TGTGCCAGTAGTGAGGGACAGGAATATTCACCCCTCCACTTT.

Here the CDR3 DNA reads TGTGCCATCACCGAAAGTTTGGGGCGGCAGTACTTC. It specifies CAITESLGRQYF. V gene TRBV10-3 combines with J gene TRBJ2-7, with a weak D call TRBD1 (5 bases). V was cut by 7 bases and J by 9 bases, with 16 bases left in between. This CDR3 is 12 amino acids long. Per the germline V gene, CDR1 is ENHRY and CDR2 is SYGVKD.

This clone was observed a handful of times. This chain uses TRBV7-9 with TRBJ1-1, with D unresolved. V lost 1 base and J lost 11, with 11 bases in between. This CDR3 comprises 12 residues. The germline V gene encodes CDR1 SEHNR and CDR2 FQNEAQ (reference sequence). For the CDR3, the DNA is TGTGCCAGCAGCTTAGTACGGGGTTGGGCTTTCTTT. Its protein is CASSLVRGWAFF.

The chain recombines TRBV7-2 with TRBJ2-7; maybe TRBD1 (6 bases). CDR1 SGHTA and CDR2 FQGNSA come from the germline V gene. V lost 5 bases to trimming and J lost 0 bases, with 14 bases between them. CDR3 size: 15 residues. CDR3 loop: CASSATMGASYEQYF. In DNA form, the CDR3 reads TGTGCCAGCAGCGCGACTATGGGGGCCTCCTACGAGCAGTACTTC.

The chain recombines TRBV4-3 with TRBJ2-3; D is undetermined. The CDR3 contains 16 residues. The germline V gene has CDR1 LGHNA and CDR2 YSLEER. V lost 0 bases and J lost 4, with 14 bases in between. The CDR3 nucleotides read TGCGCCAGCAGCCAAGATCAAGAAGCCCGGGCAGATACGCAGTATTTT. It codes for CASSQDQEARADTQYF.

The genes are TRBV9 and TRBJ2-2; D perhaps matches TRBD1 (6 bases). This CDR3 has 17 amino acids. Germline CDR1 SGDLS, CDR2 YYNGEE. The V gene lost 0 bases and the J gene lost 0 bases, with 12 bases spanning the gap. The CDR3 DNA sequence: TGTGCCAGCAGCGTAGGTACAGGGAGTTCGAACACCGGGGAGCTGTTTTTT. Translating it yields CASSVGTGSSNTGELFF.

The chain links TRBV10-3 to TRBJ1-1; D is possibly TRBD1 (6 bases). Trimming took off 0 bases at V and 4 bases at J, with 18 bases between the two ends. This CDR3 region has 17 residues. Germline V lookup: CDR1 ENHRY, CDR2 SYGVKD. CDR3 residues: CAISESRLRGRGTEAFF. In DNA, the CDR3 is TGTGCCATCAGTGAGTCGCGTCTCAGGGGACGAGGCACTGAAGCTTTCTTT.

This rearrangement joins TRBV4-1 to TRBJ2-2, with 8 nucleotides matching TRBD1. V shed 1 base, J shed 5 bases, and the junction held 6 bases outside the gene matches. Germline V gene lookup returns CDR1 MGHRA and CDR2 YSYEKL. The length of the CDR3 is 16 residues. The DNA for the CDR3 is TGCGCCAGCAGCCAAGGCGGACAGGGAAAAACCGGGGAGCTGTTTTTT. Translation gives CASSQGGQGKTGELFF.